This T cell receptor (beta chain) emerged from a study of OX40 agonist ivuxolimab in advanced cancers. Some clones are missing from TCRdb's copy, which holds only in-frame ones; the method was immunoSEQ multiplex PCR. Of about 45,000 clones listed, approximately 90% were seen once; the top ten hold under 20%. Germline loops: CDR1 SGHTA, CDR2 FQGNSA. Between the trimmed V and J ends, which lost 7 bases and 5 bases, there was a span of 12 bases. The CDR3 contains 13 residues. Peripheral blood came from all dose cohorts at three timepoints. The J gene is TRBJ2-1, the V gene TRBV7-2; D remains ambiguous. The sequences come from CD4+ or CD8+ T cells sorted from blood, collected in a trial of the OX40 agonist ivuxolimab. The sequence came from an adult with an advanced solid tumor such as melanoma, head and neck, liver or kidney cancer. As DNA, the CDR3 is TGTGCCAGCAACTTGATGCTGGACAATGAGCAGTTCTTC. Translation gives CASNLMLDNEQFF. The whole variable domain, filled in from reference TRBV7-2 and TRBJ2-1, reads GAGVSQSPSNKVTEKGKDVELRCDPISGHTALYWYRQSLGQGLEFLIYFQGNSAPDKSGLPSDRFSAERTGGSVSTLTIQRTQQEDSAVYLCASNLMLDNEQFFGPGTRLTVL.